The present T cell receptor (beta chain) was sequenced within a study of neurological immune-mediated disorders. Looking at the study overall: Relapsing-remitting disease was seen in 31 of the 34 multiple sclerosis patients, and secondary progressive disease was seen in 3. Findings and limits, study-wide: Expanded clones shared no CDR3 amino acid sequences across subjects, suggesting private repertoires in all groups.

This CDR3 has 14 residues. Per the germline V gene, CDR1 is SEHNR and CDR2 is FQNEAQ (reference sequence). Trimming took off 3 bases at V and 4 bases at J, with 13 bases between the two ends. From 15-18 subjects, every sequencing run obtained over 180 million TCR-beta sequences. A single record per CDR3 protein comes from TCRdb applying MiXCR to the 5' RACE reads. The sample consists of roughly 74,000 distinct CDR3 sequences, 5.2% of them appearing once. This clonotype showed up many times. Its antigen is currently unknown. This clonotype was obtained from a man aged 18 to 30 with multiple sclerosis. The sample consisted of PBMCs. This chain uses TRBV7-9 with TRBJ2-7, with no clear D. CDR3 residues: CASSLASIPYEQYF. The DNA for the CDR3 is TGTGCCAGCAGCTTGGCCAGCATACCTTACGAGCAGTACTTC.